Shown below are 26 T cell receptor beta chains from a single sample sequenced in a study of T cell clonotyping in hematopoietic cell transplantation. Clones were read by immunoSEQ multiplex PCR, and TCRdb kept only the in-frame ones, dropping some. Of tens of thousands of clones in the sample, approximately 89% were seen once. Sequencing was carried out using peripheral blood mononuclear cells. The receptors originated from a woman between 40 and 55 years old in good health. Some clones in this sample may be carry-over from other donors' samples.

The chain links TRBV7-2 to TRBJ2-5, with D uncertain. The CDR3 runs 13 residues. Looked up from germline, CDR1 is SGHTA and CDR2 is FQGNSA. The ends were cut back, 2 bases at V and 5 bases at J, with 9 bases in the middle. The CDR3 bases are TGTGCCAGCAGCTTATTACCTGCGGAGACCCAGTACTTC. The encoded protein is CASSLLPAETQYF.

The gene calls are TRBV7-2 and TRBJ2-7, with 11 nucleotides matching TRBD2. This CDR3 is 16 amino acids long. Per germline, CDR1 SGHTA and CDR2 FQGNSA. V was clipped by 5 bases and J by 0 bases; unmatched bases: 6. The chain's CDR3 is CASSPGGLADSYEQYF. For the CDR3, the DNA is TGTGCCAGCAGCCCAGGGGGACTAGCGGACTCCTACGAGCAGTACTTC. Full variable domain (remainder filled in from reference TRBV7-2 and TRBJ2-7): GAGVSQSPSNKVTEKGKDVELRCDPISGHTALYWYRQSLGQGLEFLIYFQGNSAPDKSGLPSDRFSAERTGGSVSTLTIQRTQQEDSAVYLCASSPGGLADSYEQYFGPGTRLTVT.

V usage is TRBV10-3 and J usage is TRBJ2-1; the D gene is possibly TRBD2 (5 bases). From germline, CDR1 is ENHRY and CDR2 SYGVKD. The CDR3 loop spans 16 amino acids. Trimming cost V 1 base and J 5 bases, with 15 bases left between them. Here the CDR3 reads CAISEYREGPHNEQFF. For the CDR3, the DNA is TGTGCCATCAGTGAGTACCGGGAAGGACCCCACAATGAGCAGTTCTTC.

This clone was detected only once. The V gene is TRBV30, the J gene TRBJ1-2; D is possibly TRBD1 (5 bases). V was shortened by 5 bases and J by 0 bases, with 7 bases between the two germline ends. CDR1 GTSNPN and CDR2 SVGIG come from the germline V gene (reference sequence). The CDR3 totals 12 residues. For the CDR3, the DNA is TGTGCCTGGGAGACAGCTAACTATGGCTACACCTTC. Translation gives CAWETANYGYTF.

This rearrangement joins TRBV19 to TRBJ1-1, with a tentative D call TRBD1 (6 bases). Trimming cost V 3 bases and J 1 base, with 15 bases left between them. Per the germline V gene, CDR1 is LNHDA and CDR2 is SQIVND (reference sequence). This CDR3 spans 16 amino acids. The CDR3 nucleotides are TGTGCCAGTAGTATCGGTTACAGGGAGGCGAACACTGAAGCTTTCTTT. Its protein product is CASSIGYREANTEAFF.

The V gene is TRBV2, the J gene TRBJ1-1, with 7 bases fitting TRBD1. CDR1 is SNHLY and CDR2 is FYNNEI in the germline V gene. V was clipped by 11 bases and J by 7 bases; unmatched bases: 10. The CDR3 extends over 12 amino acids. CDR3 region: CAGRTGGGEAFF. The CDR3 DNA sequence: TGTGCCGGACGGACAGGCGGGGGTGAAGCTTTCTTT.

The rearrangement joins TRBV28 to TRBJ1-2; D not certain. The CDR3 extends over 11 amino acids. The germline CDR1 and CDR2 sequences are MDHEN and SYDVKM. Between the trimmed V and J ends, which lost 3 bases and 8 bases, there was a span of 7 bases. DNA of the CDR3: TGTGCCAGCAGTTTGGCGGCGGGCTACACCTTC. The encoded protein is CASSLAAGYTF.

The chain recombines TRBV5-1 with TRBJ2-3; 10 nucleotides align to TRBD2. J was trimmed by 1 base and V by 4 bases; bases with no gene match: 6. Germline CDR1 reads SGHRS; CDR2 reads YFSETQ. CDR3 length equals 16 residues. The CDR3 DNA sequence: TGCGCCAGCAGCCCCGGACTAGCGGAGCGCACAGATACGCAGTATTTT. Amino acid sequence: CASSPGLAERTDTQYF. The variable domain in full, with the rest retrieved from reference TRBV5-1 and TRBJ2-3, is KAGVTQTPRYLIKTRGQQVTLSCSPISGHRSVSWYQQTPGQGLQFLFEYFSETQRNKGNFPGRFSGRQFSNSRSEMNVSTLELGDSALYLCASSPGLAERTDTQYFGPGTRLTVL.

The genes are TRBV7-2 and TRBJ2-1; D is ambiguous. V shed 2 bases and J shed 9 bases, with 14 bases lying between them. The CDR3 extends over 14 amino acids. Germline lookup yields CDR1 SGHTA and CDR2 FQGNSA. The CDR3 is CASSLNDGMGEQFF. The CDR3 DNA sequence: TGTGCCAGCAGCTTAAACGATGGGATGGGTGAGCAGTTCTTC.

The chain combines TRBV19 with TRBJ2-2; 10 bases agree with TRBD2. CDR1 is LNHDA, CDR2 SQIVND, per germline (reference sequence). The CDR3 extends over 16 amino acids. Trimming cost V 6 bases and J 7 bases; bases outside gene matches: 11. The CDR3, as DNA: TGTGCCAGTAGCCGAGGGGCTAGCGGGAGCGTCGGGGAGCTGTTTTTT. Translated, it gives CASSRGASGSVGELFF.

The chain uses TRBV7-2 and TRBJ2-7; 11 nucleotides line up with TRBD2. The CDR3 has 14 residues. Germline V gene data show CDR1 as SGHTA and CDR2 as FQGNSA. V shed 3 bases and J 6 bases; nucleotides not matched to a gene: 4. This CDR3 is CASSLASGRLEQYF. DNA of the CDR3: TGTGCCAGCAGCTTGGCTAGCGGGAGGCTCGAGCAGTACTTC.

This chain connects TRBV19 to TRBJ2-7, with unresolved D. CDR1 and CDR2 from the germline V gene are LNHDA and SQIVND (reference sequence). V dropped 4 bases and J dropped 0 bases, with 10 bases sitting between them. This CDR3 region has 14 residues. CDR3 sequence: CASSNDGSSYEQYF. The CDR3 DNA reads TGTGCCAGTAGTAACGACGGAAGCTCCTACGAGCAGTACTTC.

The CDR3 loop is CASSVSTDTQYF. Here the CDR3 DNA reads TGTGCCAGCAGCGTTAGCACAGATACGCAGTATTTT. J is TRBJ2-3 and V is TRBV9; D remains unclear. Germline CDR1 reads SGDLS; CDR2 reads YYNGEE. The CDR3 sequence is 12 residues long. Between the trimmed V and J ends, which lost 2 bases and 0 bases, there was a span of 1 base.

The CDR3 region has the DNA TGTGCCAGCAGCGGGGGAGGAGCGGGCAATCAGCCCCAGCATTTT. Encoded protein: CASSGGGAGNQPQHF. This chain links TRBV7-6 with TRBJ1-5; the D gene is possibly TRBD1 (5 bases). Deletions cut 5 bases from V and 2 bases from J, with 13 bases between. This CDR3 region has 15 residues. Looked up from germline, CDR1 is SGHVS and CDR2 is FNYEAQ.

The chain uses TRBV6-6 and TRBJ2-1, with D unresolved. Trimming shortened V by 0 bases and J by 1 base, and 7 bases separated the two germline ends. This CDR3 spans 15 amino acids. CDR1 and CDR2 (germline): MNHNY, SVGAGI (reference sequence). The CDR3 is CASSYSSGSYNEQFF. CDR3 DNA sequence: TGTGCCAGCAGTTACTCGAGTGGATCCTACAATGAGCAGTTCTTC.

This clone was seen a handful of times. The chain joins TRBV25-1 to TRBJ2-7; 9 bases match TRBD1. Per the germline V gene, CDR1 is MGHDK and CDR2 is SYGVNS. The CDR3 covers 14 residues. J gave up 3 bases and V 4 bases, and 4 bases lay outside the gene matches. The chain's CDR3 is CASSVDRGVYEQYF. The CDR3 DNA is TGTGCCAGCAGTGTGGACAGGGGCGTCTACGAGCAGTACTTC.

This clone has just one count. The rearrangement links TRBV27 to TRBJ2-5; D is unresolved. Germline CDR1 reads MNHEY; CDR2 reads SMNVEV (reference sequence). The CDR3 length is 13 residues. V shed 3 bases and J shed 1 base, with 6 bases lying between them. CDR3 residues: CASSFSVQETQYF. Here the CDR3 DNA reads TGTGCCAGCAGTTTTTCCGTCCAAGAGACCCAGTACTTC.

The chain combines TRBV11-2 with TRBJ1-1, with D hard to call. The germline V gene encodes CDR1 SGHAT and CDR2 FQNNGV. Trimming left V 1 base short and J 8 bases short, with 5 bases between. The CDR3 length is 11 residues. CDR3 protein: CASSLGREAFF. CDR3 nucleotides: TGTGCCAGCAGCTTAGGCAGGGAAGCTTTCTTT.

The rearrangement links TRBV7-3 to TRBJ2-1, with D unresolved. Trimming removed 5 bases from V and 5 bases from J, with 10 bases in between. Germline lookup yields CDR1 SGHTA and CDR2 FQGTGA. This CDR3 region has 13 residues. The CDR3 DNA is TGTGCCAGCAGCCGTTTACGCCACAATGAGCAGTTCTTC. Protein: CASSRLRHNEQFF.

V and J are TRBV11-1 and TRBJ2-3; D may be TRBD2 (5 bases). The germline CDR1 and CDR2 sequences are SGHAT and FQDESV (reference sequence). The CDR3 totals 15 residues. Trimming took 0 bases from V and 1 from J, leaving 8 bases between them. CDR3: CASSLANGGTDTQYF. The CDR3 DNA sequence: TGTGCCAGCAGCTTAGCAAACGGGGGCACAGATACGCAGTATTTT.

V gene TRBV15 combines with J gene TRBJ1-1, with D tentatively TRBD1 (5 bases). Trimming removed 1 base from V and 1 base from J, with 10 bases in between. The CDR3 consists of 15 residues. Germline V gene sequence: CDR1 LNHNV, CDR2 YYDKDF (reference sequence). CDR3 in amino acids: CATSRVGAENTEAFF. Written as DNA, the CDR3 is TGTGCCACCAGCAGAGTCGGGGCGGAGAACACTGAAGCTTTCTTT.

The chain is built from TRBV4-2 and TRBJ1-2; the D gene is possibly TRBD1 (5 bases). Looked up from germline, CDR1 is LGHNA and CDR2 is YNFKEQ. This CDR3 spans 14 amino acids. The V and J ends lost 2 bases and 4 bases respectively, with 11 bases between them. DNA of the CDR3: TGTGCCAGCAGCCAATTAGGGACGGGCTATGGCTACACCTTC. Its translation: CASSQLGTGYGYTF.

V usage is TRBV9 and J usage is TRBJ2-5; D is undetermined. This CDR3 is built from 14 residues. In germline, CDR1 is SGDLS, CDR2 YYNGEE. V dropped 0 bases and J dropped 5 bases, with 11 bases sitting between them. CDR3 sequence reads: CASSVANTRETQYF. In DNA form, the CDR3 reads TGTGCCAGCAGCGTAGCAAACACAAGGGAGACCCAGTACTTC. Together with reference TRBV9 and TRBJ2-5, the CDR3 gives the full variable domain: DSGVTQTPKHLITATGQRVTLRCSPRSGDLSVYWYQQSLDQGLQFLIQYYNGEERAKGNILERFSAQQFPDLHSELNLSSLELGDSALYFCASSVANTRETQYFGPGTRLLVL.

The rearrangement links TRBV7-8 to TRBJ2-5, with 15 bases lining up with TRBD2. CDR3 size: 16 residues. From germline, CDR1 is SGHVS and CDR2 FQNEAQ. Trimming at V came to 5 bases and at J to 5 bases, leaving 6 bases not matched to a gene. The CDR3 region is CASSGRTSGRGETQYF. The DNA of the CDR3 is TGTGCCAGCAGCGGAAGGACTAGCGGGAGGGGGGAGACCCAGTACTTC. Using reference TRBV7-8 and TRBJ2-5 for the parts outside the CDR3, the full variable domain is GAGVSQSPRYKVAKRGQDVALRCDPISGHVSLFWYQQALGQGPEFLTYFQNEAQLDKSGLPSDRFFAERPEGSVSTLKIQRTQQEDSAVYLCASSGRTSGRGETQYFGPGTRLLVL.

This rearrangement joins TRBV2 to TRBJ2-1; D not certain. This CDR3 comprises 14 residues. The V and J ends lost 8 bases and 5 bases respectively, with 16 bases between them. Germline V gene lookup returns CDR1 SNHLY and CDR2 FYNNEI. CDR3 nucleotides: TGTGCCAGCGAAGGACCGCCGTCCCACAATGAGCAGTTCTTC. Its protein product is CASEGPPSHNEQFF.

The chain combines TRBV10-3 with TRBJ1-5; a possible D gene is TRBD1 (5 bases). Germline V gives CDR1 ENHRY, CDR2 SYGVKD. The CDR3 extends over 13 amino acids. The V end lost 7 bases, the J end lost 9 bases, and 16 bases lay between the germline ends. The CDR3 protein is CAIKKQVGWPQHF. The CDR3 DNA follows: TGTGCCATCAAAAAACAGGTGGGGTGGCCCCAGCATTTT.